Listed below are T cell receptor beta chains from one sample, sequenced in a study of cytomegalovirus exposure and HLA in healthy donors. Clones were sequenced by immunoSEQ multiplex PCR, and TCRdb holds only the in-frame ones, with some missing. This table lists around 110,000 clones. The sample was PBMCs. The receptors were gathered from a man aged 25 to 45 in good health and CMV-seronegative. CDR3s include the opening cysteine and the closing phenylalanine or tryptophan. D genes are given only for firm matches.

d_gene,j_gene,v_gene,CDR3aa
TRBD2,TRBJ2-2,TRBV11-2,CASSSLAVSSGELFF
.,TRBJ2-2,TRBV10-3,CAISESGTTNTGELFF
.,TRBJ1-1,TRBV18,CASSPPLTKNTEAFF
.,TRBJ1-6,TRBV18,CASSPETGDNSPLHF
TRBD1,.,TRBV5-6,CASRPYRGFNEQYF
TRBD2,TRBJ2-3,TRBV2,CASTKGLDKADTQYF
.,TRBJ1-1,TRBV4-2,CASSPGNTEAFF
TRBD2,TRBJ2-1,TRBV18,CASSLLGGTTYNEQFF
.,TRBJ1-3,TRBV6-5,CASSPGRTSGNTIYF
TRBD1,TRBJ1-4,TRBV6-1,CASSESGQGEKLFF
.,TRBJ2-1,TRBV7-8,CASSLSYNEQFF
.,TRBJ2-3,TRBV23-1,CASSQGCRLAAKVDTQYF
.,TRBJ2-5,TRBV5-1,CASSFRAYPEETQYF
TRBD2,TRBJ2-5,TRBV18,CASSPGLAGAQETQYF
TRBD2,TRBJ2-7,TRBV9,CASSPGTSSPYF
TRBD2,TRBJ2-3,TRBV7-2,CASSLTGLAGGGTDTQYF
.,TRBJ1-1,TRBV5-5,CASSQGAAEAFF
TRBD1,TRBJ2-7,TRBV7-8,CASSLARSRTGVNEQYF
TRBD1,TRBJ1-5,TRBV7-9,CASSPTTGARNQPQHF
TRBD1,TRBJ2-5,TRBV28,CASSFEGARTQYF
TRBD1,TRBJ1-2,TRBV7-9,CASSTRDSNDYGYTF
.,TRBJ2-3,TRBV2,CASTPGAGGYSGDTQYF
.,TRBJ2-7,TRBV5-1,CASSLFSGFSYEQYF
.,TRBJ2-2,TRBV2,CASSVTGSPTGELFF
.,TRBJ2-3,TRBV11-2,CASSVISASTDTQYF
TRBD2,TRBJ2-7,TRBV19,CASSIEGLAGLYEQYF
TRBD2,TRBJ2-5,TRBV7-2,CASGTSGGRETQYF
.,TRBJ2-5,TRBV7-2,CASSSRETQYF
TRBD1,TRBJ1-6,TRBV5-1,CASSIRDRGLSSPLHF
TRBD1,TRBJ1-5,TRBV2,CASRDRDQPQHF
.,TRBJ1-1,TRBV20-1,CSDHRVTEAFF
.,TRBJ1-4,TRBV7-8,CASSLSSRGRREKLFF
.,TRBJ2-1,TRBV9,CASSVVSTHNEQFF
TRBD1,TRBJ2-5,TRBV6-7,CASRWDRGLETQYF